Following are 20 T cell receptor beta chains from one sample sequenced in a study of blood T cell repertoires in COVID-19. The protocol was immunoSEQ multiplex PCR, while the TCRdb copy is restricted to in-frame clones and leaves out a portion. This table has about 180,000 clones, approximately 83% appearing once. Sequencing input: peripheral blood. Source of these receptors: a human donor with active or convalescent COVID-19. The donor label of this sample is uncertain.

This clone was counted a few times. V and J are TRBV5-1 and TRBJ1-4; 12 positions agree with TRBD1. The V gene's germline CDR1 is SGHRS and CDR2 YFSETQ. V was pared by 2 bases and J by 5 bases, with 4 bases of the junction left unmatched. The CDR3 runs 16 residues. CDR3: CASSFFGTGGNEKLFF. The CDR3 bases are TGCGCCAGCAGCTTTTTCGGGACAGGGGGCAATGAAAAACTGTTTTTT.

The CDR3 coding sequence is TGTGCCAGCAGCTGGGACAGGAATCAGCCCCAGCATTTT. It translates to CASSWDRNQPQHF. The rearrangement uses TRBV5-6 and TRBJ1-5; 8 bases fit TRBD1. Trimming took 3 bases from V and 4 from J; bases not matched to a gene: 0. Germline assignment: CDR1 SGHDT and CDR2 YYEEEE. The CDR3 contains 13 residues. The entire variable domain, with the rest obtained from reference TRBV5-6 and TRBJ1-5, is as follows: DAGVTQSPTHLIKTRGQQVTLRCSPKSGHDTVSWYQQALGQGPQFIFQYYEEEERQRGNFPDRFSGHQFPNYSSELNVNALLLGDSALYLCASSWDRNQPQHFGDGTRLSIL.

V and J are TRBV7-9 and TRBJ2-1; 8 bases align to TRBD2. The CDR3 has 16 residues. Germline V gene sequence: CDR1 SEHNR, CDR2 FQNEAQ (reference sequence). V lost 5 bases to trimming and J lost 1 base; unmatched junction nucleotides: 7. The CDR3 DNA follows: TGTGCCAGCAGCGTATGGGGCGGGGGGTCCTACAATGAGCAGTTCTTC. It is translated as CASSVWGGGSYNEQFF.

On this clone itself: Other nucleotide sequences from this sample produce the same CDR3. The J gene is TRBJ1-2, the V gene TRBV15; D may be TRBD1 (5 bases). Looked up from germline, CDR1 is LNHNV and CDR2 is YYDKDF (reference sequence). V gave up 5 bases and J gave up 0 bases, with 19 bases separating them. The CDR3 contains 17 residues. The CDR3 is CATSVRQGASSNYGYTF. CDR3 coding DNA: TGTGCCACCAGCGTCCGACAAGGGGCTTCATCTAACTATGGCTACACCTTC.

The chain combines TRBV6-4 with TRBJ2-1; D unclear. CDR3 size: 14 residues. The germline V gene has CDR1 MRHNA and CDR2 SNTAGT. With 4 bases removed from V and 5 bases from J, the gap between germline ends came to 12 bases. This CDR3 reads CASSVRQENNEQFF. The CDR3 region has the DNA TGTGCCAGCAGTGTGCGACAAGAAAACAATGAGCAGTTCTTC.

This chain uses TRBV2 with TRBJ1-5; TRBD1 is a possible D gene (5 bases). There are 14 residues in the CDR3. Trimming shortened V by 3 bases and J by 4 bases, and 10 bases separated the two germline ends. The V gene's germline CDR1 is SNHLY and CDR2 FYNNEI. CDR3 coding DNA: TGTGCCAGCAGTGACGACAGACAGAATCAGCCCCAGCATTTT. This translates into CASSDDRQNQPQHF.

The chain joins TRBV6-1 to TRBJ1-2, with unresolved D. The V end lost 2 bases, the J end lost 4 bases, and 8 bases lay between the germline ends. CDR1 is MNHNS, CDR2 SASEGT, per germline. This CDR3 has 13 amino acids. In nucleotides, the CDR3 is TGTGCCAGCAGTGAAAGAGTGTTCTATGGCTACACCTTC. Protein sequence: CASSERVFYGYTF.

The chain couples TRBV19 to TRBJ2-6, with D possibly being TRBD1 (5 bases). CDR1 is LNHDA and CDR2 is SQIVND in the germline V gene (reference sequence). V lost 8 bases, J lost 0 bases, and 11 bases lay in between. The CDR3 loop spans 15 amino acids. For the CDR3, the DNA is TGTGCCAGTCTGAAGACAGTCTCTGGGGCCAACGTCCTGACTTTC. It encodes CASLKTVSGANVLTF.

This chain joins TRBV19 and TRBJ2-7; 9 positions agree with TRBD1. Germline V lookup: CDR1 LNHDA, CDR2 SQIVND (reference sequence). The junction had 1 base not matched to a gene; V was cut back by 4 bases and J by 0 bases. The CDR3 runs to 14 residues. CDR3 nucleotide sequence: TGTGCCAGTAGTAGGACAGGGGACTCCTACGAGCAGTACTTC. Encoded protein: CASSRTGDSYEQYF.

This clone occurred a few times. V gene TRBV12-3 or TRBV12-4 combines with J gene TRBJ1-1; 11 bases line up with TRBD1. J was trimmed by 4 bases and V by 8 bases; bases with no gene match: 0. There are 12 residues in the CDR3. This CDR3 reads CASGTGGTEAFF. The CDR3 bases are TGTGCCAGCGGGACAGGGGGCACTGAAGCTTTCTTT.

The rearrangement uses TRBV9 and TRBJ1-3; no clear D. The CDR3 sequence is 15 residues long. The germline CDR1 and CDR2 sequences are SGDLS and YYNGEE. Trimming took 3 bases from V and 1 from J, leaving 11 bases between them. The CDR3 reads CASSGEMLSGNTIYF. In DNA, the CDR3 is TGTGCCAGCAGCGGAGAAATGTTATCTGGAAACACCATATATTTT.

CDR3 amino acids: CASSYWDRGPYEQYF. In nucleotides, the CDR3 is TGTGCCAGCAGTTATTGGGACAGGGGTCCCTACGAGCAGTACTTC. The chain has TRBV7-2 and TRBJ2-7; 10 bases line up with TRBD1. V gave up 6 bases and J gave up 2 bases; unmatched junction bases: 7. The CDR3 totals 15 residues. Per the germline V gene, CDR1 is SGHTA and CDR2 is FQGNSA. Supplemented by reference TRBV7-2 and TRBJ2-7, the full variable domain reads GAGVSQSPSNKVTEKGKDVELRCDPISGHTALYWYRQSLGQGLEFLIYFQGNSAPDKSGLPSDRFSAERTGGSVSTLTIQRTQQEDSAVYLCASSYWDRGPYEQYFGPGTRLTVT.

The chain is built from TRBV5-6 and TRBJ2-3; TRBD2 is a possible D gene (6 bases). Trimming took 7 bases from V and 2 from J, leaving 14 bases between them. There are 14 residues in the CDR3. Germline values: CDR1 SGHDT, CDR2 YYEEEE. The CDR3 coding sequence is TGTGCCAGCGGCTACGGGACTCCCACAGATACGCAGTATTTT. As protein: CASGYGTPTDTQYF.

This chain connects TRBV7-8 to TRBJ2-7; D call uncertain. Deletions cut 1 base from V and 4 bases from J, with 11 bases between. CDR3 length: 14 amino acids. Germline lookup yields CDR1 SGHVS and CDR2 FQNEAQ. The CDR3 protein is CASSLGVSKYEQYF. CDR3 nucleotides: TGTGCCAGCAGCTTAGGAGTTTCTAAGTACGAGCAGTACTTC.

In its sample, this clone was seen once. The chain uses TRBV21-1 and TRBJ2-7; no check of the table's D call, TRBD2, against the DNA was made. TRBV21-1 is shown as a pseudogene. This CDR3 has 15 amino acids. The chain's CDR3 is CASSLMRAKRVEQYF. As DNA, the CDR3 is TGTGCCAGCAGCCTAATGCGGGCAAAGAGGGTCGAGCAGTACTTC.

The chain combines TRBV5-6 with TRBJ2-1, with 10 bases aligning to TRBD2. The J segment lost 6 bases and the V segment lost 1 base, leaving 1 base of the junction unmatched. Germline V gene data show CDR1 as SGHDT and CDR2 as YYEEEE. CDR3 size: 14 residues. CDR3 sequence reads: CASSLTSGTNEQFF. The CDR3 DNA is TGTGCCAGCAGCTTGACTAGCGGGACCAATGAGCAGTTCTTC.

The V and J genes are TRBV5-4 and TRBJ1-3; 9 bases fit TRBD1. Germline CDR1 SGHNT, CDR2 YYREEE (reference sequence). V dropped 0 bases and J dropped 4; count of bases not matched to a gene: 11. The CDR3 loop spans 18 amino acids. The CDR3 region is CASSLAGGYRGRGNTIYF. The CDR3 nucleotides read TGTGCCAGCAGCTTGGCCGGGGGGTACAGGGGGCGAGGAAACACCATATATTTT.

The genes are TRBV7-9 and TRBJ1-2; D gene ambiguous. V was pared by 2 bases and J by 0 bases, with 7 bases between. CDR1 is SEHNR, CDR2 FQNEAQ, per germline (reference sequence). This CDR3 comprises 14 residues. CDR3 in DNA: TGTGCCAGCAGCTTAACAGCCTCTAACTATGGCTACACCTTC. It translates to CASSLTASNYGYTF.

CDR3 DNA: TGCGCCAGCAGCCAAGAGTTGAGGGCGGTGGTCTATGGCTACACCTTC. Protein product: CASSQELRAVVYGYTF. The chain links TRBV4-3 to TRBJ1-2, with D hard to call. Looked up from germline, CDR1 is LGHNA and CDR2 is YSLEER. Trimming took off 0 bases at V and 4 bases at J, with 15 bases between the two ends. This CDR3 is built from 16 residues.

V is TRBV24-1 and J is TRBJ2-4, with TRBD2 matching 8 bases. Germline lookup yields CDR1 KGHDR and CDR2 SFDVKD. CDR3 length: 17 amino acids. V was clipped by 5 bases and J by 3 bases; unmatched bases: 11. DNA of the CDR3: TGTGCCACCAGTGCGGGGGGGGCACTCGGAGGCAAAAACATTCAGTACTTC. Encoded protein: CATSAGGALGGKNIQYF.